This entry lists 27 T cell receptor beta chains sequenced from one sample in a study of Ad26.COV2.S vaccination and SARS-CoV-2 variants. Produced via immunoSEQ multiplex PCR; TCRdb's table is partial and in-frame only. Of about 94,000 clones detected, 82% appear once; the ten largest clones hold approximately 15%. The material sequenced was peripheral blood, taken after recovery from COVID-19. These receptors originate from a human donor who had recovered from COVID-19.

The chain employs TRBV5-8 and TRBJ2-4, with D uncertain. The CDR3 sequence is 15 residues long. The germline V gene has CDR1 SGHTS and CDR2 YDEGEE. Trimming took off 3 bases at V and 2 bases at J, with 12 bases between the two ends. The DNA for the CDR3 is TGTGCCAGCAGCTATGAAGGGCTAACCAAAAACATTCAGTACTTC. It encodes CASSYEGLTKNIQYF.

The chain links TRBV11-3 to TRBJ2-1; D is ambiguous. This CDR3 has 18 amino acids. The germline gives CDR1 SGHNT, CDR2 YENEEA. Trimming cost V 7 bases and J 4 bases, with 26 bases left between them. This CDR3 is CASTHTGLTFSWYNEQFF. The CDR3 region has the DNA TGTGCCAGCACCCACACCGGGCTCACTTTTAGCTGGTACAATGAGCAGTTCTTC.

The chain carries TRBV6-6 and TRBJ2-4; TRBD2 matches at 7 bases. CDR1 and CDR2 from the germline V gene are MNHNY and SVGAGI (reference sequence). This CDR3 has 15 residues. V trimming: 5 bases; J trimming: 4 bases; junction bases outside the gene matches: 8. CDR3: CASSDRTREKNIQYF. CDR3 nucleotide sequence: TGTGCCAGCAGTGATCGGACTAGGGAAAAAAACATTCAGTACTTC.

This sequence joins TRBV10-3 and TRBJ1-2; TRBD1 aligns across 8 bases. There are 14 residues in the CDR3. V lost 6 bases and J lost 0; bases outside the gene matches: 3. Germline V lookup: CDR1 ENHRY, CDR2 SYGVKD. The CDR3: CAIRGQGPNYGYTF. CDR3 coding DNA: TGTGCCATCAGAGGACAGGGCCCTAACTATGGCTACACCTTC.

This clone was seen a single time. This rearrangement joins TRBV19 to TRBJ1-5, with D unresolved. Looked up from germline, CDR1 is LNHDA and CDR2 is SQIVND (reference sequence). Trimming took 4 bases from V and 7 from J, leaving 11 bases between them. The length of the CDR3 is 13 residues. CDR3 sequence reads: CASSTLGPQPQHF. The CDR3 DNA is TGTGCCAGTAGTACACTAGGCCCACAGCCCCAGCATTTT.

The CDR3 here is CSVGLSGSSIEQYF. The CDR3 DNA reads TGCAGCGTTGGTTTGAGCGGGAGTTCAATTGAGCAGTACTTC. The V and J genes are TRBV29-1 and TRBJ2-7; 8 positions match TRBD2. The V segment lost 4 bases and the J segment 7 bases; nucleotides outside the gene matches: 12. Per germline, CDR1 SQVTM and CDR2 ANQGSEA. The CDR3 length is 14 residues.

The V gene is TRBV5-1, the J gene TRBJ1-1, with D unclear. This CDR3 region has 13 residues. Trimming left V 5 bases short and J 1 base short, with 9 bases between. Germline CDR1 is SGHRS and CDR2 is YFSETQ. The chain's CDR3 is CASSSEWNTEAFF. Written as DNA, the CDR3 is TGCGCCAGCAGTTCCGAGTGGAACACTGAAGCTTTCTTT.

The chain has TRBV2 and TRBJ1-5; TRBD1 aligns across 12 bases. This CDR3 spans 16 amino acids. Per germline, CDR1 SNHLY and CDR2 FYNNEI. V lost 6 bases to trimming and J lost 7 bases; unmatched junction nucleotides: 10. CDR3 loop: CASRGGDRGRGQPQHF. The CDR3 DNA sequence: TGTGCCAGCAGGGGAGGGGACAGGGGGCGTGGGCAGCCCCAGCATTTT.

The V call is TRBV6-2 or TRBV6-3, the J call TRBJ2-7; D call uncertain. The germline V and J ends were trimmed by 5 bases and 2 bases, with 7 bases remaining between them. The CDR3 totals 12 residues. In germline, CDR1 is MNHEY, CDR2 SVGEGT. The CDR3 coding sequence is TGTGCCAGCAGTCACCGAGCCTACGAGCAGTACTTC. Protein product: CASSHRAYEQYF.

The chain has TRBV28 and TRBJ2-7; D gene unclear. Germline V gives CDR1 MDHEN, CDR2 SYDVKM. Trimming took 1 base from V and 2 from J, leaving 12 bases between them. The CDR3 extends over 15 amino acids. Here the CDR3 DNA reads TGTGCCAGCAGTTTATCTCCGGGCACCGCCTACGAGCAGTACTTC. Translated: CASSLSPGTAYEQYF.

The chain employs TRBV3-1 (or the pseudogene TRBV3-2) and TRBJ2-1, with 8 bases lining up with TRBD2. V trimming: 6 bases; J trimming: 5 bases; junction bases outside the gene matches: 21. The V gene's germline CDR1 is LGHDT and CDR2 YNNKEL (reference sequence). The CDR3 sequence is 19 residues long. CDR3 coding DNA: TGTGCCAGCAGTTGGAAGATTAGTACGGGAGGGGGGGGACACAATGAGCAGTTCTTC. Protein: CASSWKISTGGGGHNEQFF.

V is TRBV6-5 and J is TRBJ1-5; 9 bases are a match to TRBD1. V was clipped by 5 bases and J by 4 bases; unmatched bases: 6. CDR3 size: 15 residues. CDR1 and CDR2 (germline): MNHEY, SVGAGI. The CDR3, as DNA: TGTGCCAGCAGTAAGCCGGGACAGGGTAATCAGCCCCAGCATTTT. Its translation is CASSKPGQGNQPQHF.

The DNA for the CDR3 is TGCGCCAGCAGCCAAGATACCCCATCAATGAATAATTCACCCCTCCACTTT. It encodes CASSQDTPSMNNSPLHF. The chain employs TRBV4-3 and TRBJ1-6; unclear D gene. CDR1 LGHNA and CDR2 YSLEER come from the germline V gene. The CDR3 runs to 17 residues. V was pared by 0 bases and J by 5 bases, with 14 bases between.

The table lists this clone with a count of one. The V and J genes are TRBV24-1 and TRBJ2-2; 9 nucleotides match TRBD2. The CDR3 extends over 13 amino acids. J gave up 5 bases and V 9 bases, and 3 bases lay outside the gene matches. Germline V gene data show CDR1 as KGHDR and CDR2 as SFDVKD. The chain's CDR3 is CATAAGGTGELFF. In DNA, the CDR3 is TGTGCCACCGCGGCGGGAGGGACCGGGGAGCTGTTTTTT.

This clone was observed a single time. V gene TRBV5-5 combines with J gene TRBJ2-3, with TRBD1 as a possible D gene (6 bases). Germline V CDR1 and CDR2: SGHKS, YYEKEE (reference sequence). The ends were cut back, 4 bases at V and 4 bases at J, with 10 bases in the middle. CDR3 size: 13 residues. The CDR3 region is CASSLRGSDTQYF. Written as DNA, the CDR3 is TGTGCCAGCAGCCTCAGGGGATCAGATACGCAGTATTTT.

The chain employs TRBV5-1 and TRBJ2-3, with TRBD2 identical over 10 bases. Germline CDR1 and CDR2: SGHRS and YFSETQ. The CDR3 consists of 14 residues. V shed 9 bases and J 2 bases; nucleotides not matched to a gene: 6. The CDR3: CATATSGNTDTQYF. The CDR3 DNA is TGCGCCACCGCCACTAGCGGGAACACAGATACGCAGTATTTT.

The rearrangement uses TRBV5-8 and TRBJ2-7; 11 bases are shared with TRBD2. The J segment lost 3 bases and the V segment lost 3 bases, leaving 8 bases of the junction unmatched. Per the germline V gene, CDR1 is SGHTS and CDR2 is YDEGEE. The CDR3 is 16 amino acids. Here the CDR3 DNA reads TGTGCCAGCAGCTGGGGGGGACTAGCGGTTAACTACGAGCAGTACTTC. Encoded protein: CASSWGGLAVNYEQYF.

This clone was counted only a few times. The chain has TRBV21-1 and TRBJ1-5; no DNA check was done on the table's D call, TRBD1. TRBV21-1 is a known pseudogene. The CDR3 has 13 amino acids. The CDR3 loop reads CASSKVRGQPQHF. CDR3 nucleotides: TGTGCCAGCAGCAAAGTAAGGGGGCAGCCCCAGCATTTT.

Regarding this clone: The sample carries other DNA sequences with the same CDR3. CDR3: CASSLALGDYEQYF. The CDR3 DNA reads as TGTGCCAGCAGCTTAGCGCTCGGAGACTACGAGCAGTACTTC. The V call is TRBV7-9, the J call TRBJ2-7; D not certain. Germline assignment: CDR1 SEHNR and CDR2 FQNEAQ (reference sequence). This CDR3 is built from 14 residues. Trimming shortened V by 0 bases and J by 3 bases, and 9 bases separated the two germline ends.

Written as DNA, the CDR3 is TGCGCCAGCAGCCAAGGGCTAGCGGGAGGAGTCGAGACCCAGTACTTC. Its translation: CASSQGLAGGVETQYF. The rearrangement uses TRBV4-3 and TRBJ2-5; TRBD2 matches at 11 bases. The CDR3 length is 16 residues. The germline V gene encodes CDR1 LGHNA and CDR2 YSLEER. V shed 1 base, J shed 5 bases, and the junction held 6 bases outside the gene matches.

CDR3 sequence: CAISETGGTEAFF. The CDR3 region has the DNA TGTGCCATCAGTGAGACAGGGGGCACTGAAGCTTTCTTT. The chain recombines TRBV10-3 with TRBJ1-1; 8 nucleotides line up with TRBD1. V was pared by 2 bases and J by 4 bases, with 0 bases of the junction left unmatched. CDR3 length equals 13 residues. CDR1 is ENHRY and CDR2 is SYGVKD in the germline V gene.

This chain's CDR3 is CASSFDRGDGYTF. The CDR3, as DNA: TGTGCCAGTAGTTTTGACAGGGGGGATGGCTACACCTTC. The J gene is TRBJ1-2, the V gene TRBV19; 9 bases agree with TRBD1. Germline assignment: CDR1 LNHDA and CDR2 SQIVND (reference sequence). The J segment lost 6 bases and the V segment lost 5 bases, leaving 4 bases of the junction unmatched. The CDR3 runs to 13 residues.

There are a few counts of this clone. The rearrangement joins TRBV7-9 to TRBJ2-3; no clear D gene. V lost 5 bases, J lost 12 bases, and 24 bases lay in between. Germline-derived CDR1 and CDR2 are SEHNR and FQNEAQ (reference sequence). The CDR3 length is 15 residues. CDR3 DNA: TGTGCCAGCAGCGGTGAGAAAACTCCAAAAAAACTTCAGTATTTT. Translation: CASSGEKTPKKLQYF.

CDR3 nucleotides: TGTGCCAGCAGTTTAGGGGGAATGGCGGCCTTCTGGACAGATACGCAGTATTTT. The encoded protein is CASSLGGMAAFWTDTQYF. The V gene is TRBV28, the J gene TRBJ2-3; possibly TRBD1 or TRBD2 for D (5 bases each). V shed 2 bases and J shed 3 bases, with 21 bases lying between them. Germline V gene sequence: CDR1 MDHEN, CDR2 SYDVKM. The CDR3 extends over 18 amino acids.

This chain's CDR3 is CASSQDSSYNSPLHF. CDR3 coding DNA: TGCGCCAGCAGCCAAGATAGCTCCTATAATTCACCCCTCCACTTT. This chain uses TRBV4-3 with TRBJ1-6; D remains ambiguous. CDR1 LGHNA and CDR2 YSLEER come from the germline V gene. This CDR3 has 15 residues. Trimming removed 0 bases from V and 0 bases from J, with 3 bases in between.

The CDR3 bases are TGTGCCAGCAGCTTAGATTCGCGGGAAGGGGAGACCCAGTACTTC. Translating it yields CASSLDSREGETQYF. This chain connects TRBV7-2 to TRBJ2-5, with D maybe TRBD2 (6 bases). V lost 1 base and J lost 5, with 14 bases in between. CDR1 is SGHTA, CDR2 FQGNSA, per germline. The CDR3 has 15 amino acids.

This clone was detected a few times. V usage is TRBV11-2 and J usage is TRBJ2-2; D is ambiguous. Trimming removed 4 bases at V and 4 bases at J, with 16 bases between. This CDR3 has 16 amino acids. Germline CDR1 SGHAT, CDR2 FQNNGV. Written as DNA, the CDR3 is TGTGCCAGCAGCTCCCTGGCCGCCAAGCTCACCGGGGAGCTGTTTTTT. Amino acid sequence: CASSSLAAKLTGELFF.